The 10 T cell receptor beta chains reported below all come from one sample, sequenced in a study of T-cell reconstitution after alpha-beta-depleted transplantation in children. During its preparation, the TCRbeta library received unique molecular identifiers. TCRdb passed the PCR reads through MiXCR, listing each CDR3 protein once. The top ten clones hold roughly 2.8% of a sample with 240,000 or so distinct CDR3 sequences, about 12% of them seen once. The sequences come from PBMCs from the stem cell graft donor, collected from the stem cell graft. The source of these receptors is a human donor who donated a stem cell graft to a child with acute lymphoblastic leukemia.

This clonotype came up a few times. The gene calls are TRBV4-3 and TRBJ2-2; unclear D gene. Germline CDR1 LGHNA, CDR2 YSLEER. The CDR3 sequence is 14 residues long. The V and J ends lost 4 bases and 1 base respectively, with 7 bases between them. The CDR3 nucleotides read TGCGCCAGCAGCCTCTACAGGAACACCGGGGAGCTGTTTTTT. It is translated as CASSLYRNTGELFF.

This clonotype has at least ten counts. CDR3 region: CSVESMNTEAFF. Written as DNA, the CDR3 is TGCAGCGTTGAGAGCATGAACACTGAAGCTTTCTTT. The rearrangement joins TRBV29-1 to TRBJ1-1, with D unresolved. Trimming cost V 3 bases and J 0 bases, with 5 bases left between them. CDR1 is SQVTM, CDR2 ANQGSEA, per germline. The CDR3 consists of 12 residues.

This clonotype has at least ten counts. V gene TRBV20-1 combines with J gene TRBJ2-7; D uncertain. Germline-derived CDR1 and CDR2 are DFQATT and SNEGSKA (reference sequence). The CDR3 has 14 residues. V lost 1 base, J lost 1 base, and 11 bases lay in between. CDR3 loop: CSARVGSVSYEQYF. Written as DNA, the CDR3 is TGCAGTGCTAGAGTGGGCAGTGTGTCCTACGAGCAGTACTTC.

This clonotype was counted ten times or more. CDR3 bases: TGCGCCAGCAGCTTGGAAGCGGCAGGGCAAGGGTCACCCCTCCACTTT. It is translated as CASSLEAAGQGSPLHF. The V gene is TRBV5-1, the J gene TRBJ1-6; possible D gene TRBD1, 5 bases. From germline, CDR1 is SGHRS and CDR2 YFSETQ. The CDR3 spans 16 residues. Trimming cost V 0 bases and J 10 bases, with 17 bases left between them.

This clonotype came up many times. CDR3 in amino acids: CASSLERGRVNIQYF. CDR3 bases: TGTGCCAGCAGCTTAGAACGGGGCCGGGTAAACATTCAGTACTTC. The chain links TRBV11-1 to TRBJ2-4; the D call may be TRBD1 or TRBD2 (5 bases each). Trimming removed 1 base at V and 6 bases at J, with 13 bases between. The germline V gene has CDR1 SGHAT and CDR2 FQDESV (reference sequence). This CDR3 is 15 amino acids long.

This clonotype appeared many times. The CDR3 spells CASSRTANEQFF. The CDR3 coding sequence is TGTGCCAGCAGCCGGACGGCAAATGAGCAGTTCTTC. The chain employs TRBV7-9 and TRBJ2-1; no definite D call. The V gene's germline CDR1 is SEHNR and CDR2 FQNEAQ (reference sequence). The CDR3 has 12 residues. Trimming shortened V by 5 bases and J by 7 bases, and 9 bases separated the two germline ends.

This clonotype has ten or more counts. This rearrangement joins TRBV10-3 to TRBJ2-3; D is possibly TRBD2 (7 bases). Looked up from germline, CDR1 is ENHRY and CDR2 is SYGVKD. The CDR3 is 15 amino acids. V lost 2 bases and J 5 bases, leaving 14 bases between the germline ends. CDR3 DNA sequence: TGTGCCATCAGTGAGCGGCGGGGGCAGGTAGATACGCAGTATTTT. This encodes CAISERRGQVDTQYF.

There are a few counts of this clonotype. This chain links TRBV28 with TRBJ2-3; the match to TRBD2 covers 14 bases. The germline V gene has CDR1 MDHEN and CDR2 SYDVKM. The CDR3 sequence is 15 residues long. Trimming removed 5 bases from V and 5 bases from J; junction bases left unmatched: 3. The chain's CDR3 is CASSRLAGGGDTQYF. The CDR3 DNA is TGTGCCAGCAGTCGACTAGCGGGGGGGGGAGATACGCAGTATTTT.

This clonotype appeared a few times. This chain uses TRBV29-1 with TRBJ2-7, with 12 bases identical to TRBD2. Per the germline V gene, CDR1 is SQVTM and CDR2 is ANQGSEA. This CDR3 spans 13 amino acids. The V segment lost 6 bases and the J segment 6 bases; nucleotides outside the gene matches: 6. The CDR3 bases are TGCAGCGTGACTAGCGGGGGAGAGGGCGAGCAGTACTTC. Residues: CSVTSGGEGEQYF.

This chain connects TRBV7-3 to TRBJ2-5, with 7 bases that match TRBD2. CDR3 length: 15 amino acids. Trimming at V came to 4 bases and at J to 5 bases, leaving 10 bases not matched to a gene. Germline assignment: CDR1 SGHTA and CDR2 FQGTGA. The chain's CDR3 is CASSSLAGELETQYF. The CDR3 nucleotides are TGTGCCAGCAGCTCCTTGGCGGGAGAGTTGGAGACCCAGTACTTC.